Listed below are T cell receptor beta chains from one sample, sequenced in a study of identical twins. MiXCR was run by TCRdb on the 5' RACE reads, yielding one entry per CDR3 protein. The profile covers approximately 700,000 distinct CDR3 sequences, with 15% to 20% appearing a single time and about an eighth taken by the ten largest. The same specimen was also included in a second study, on T cells expressing NK-cell markers.

The sample was PBMCs. The receptors derive from a woman under 30 in good health. Each CDR3 is given with its conserved first and last residue. Clone size appears in some rows only: once, few, many, or a class for an expanded clone.

v_call clone_size cdr3_aa
TRBV29-1 few CSAQLGILDEQYF
TRBV20-1 few CSARFRTSQETQYF
TRBV6-5 NA CASSYSRDRGYTF
TRBV12-3/TRBV12-4 NA CASSPSAREPPYEQYF
TRBV5-1 NA CASSLASPGQETQYF
TRBV12-3/TRBV12-4 NA CASSLALGADTQYF
TRBV20-1 NA CSARGITTYNEQFF
TRBV20-1 NA CSAIFQTPYEQYF
TRBV27 NA CASSLKAGGNHEQYF
TRBV30 NA CACLDRHTGELFF
TRBV4-3 few CASSQELAGFTYEQYF
TRBV20-1 many CSARKGGLAYNEQFF
TRBV5-1 NA CASSLGVGGNSYEQYF
TRBV6-2/TRBV6-3 NA CASKEGDSPLHF
TRBV7-2 few CAGGFNEQFF
TRBV11-1 few CASIGPGREKSNTGELFF
TRBV25-1 few CASSEPGLETQYF
TRBV20-1 few CSAAGQGSNTGELFF
TRBV7-7 few CASSGRTGTGELFF
TRBV20-1 many CSAAKVTYEQYF
TRBV5-1 NA CASSPSGTSNEQFF
TRBV12-3/TRBV12-4 NA CASSFVGDLHEQYF
TRBV20-1 few CSARSWGAETQYF
TRBV12-3/TRBV12-4 NA CASSLARLAGTDTQYF
TRBV9 NA CASSPRGQGGIYNEQFF